What follows are 10 T cell receptor beta chains derived from one specimen sequenced in a study of blood T cell repertoires in COVID-19. Sequencing was performed with immunoSEQ multiplex PCR; in TCRdb, only in-frame clones are kept and a portion is missing. The sample consists of a few hundred thousand clones, 75% to 85% of them appearing once. The sequencing sample was made of PBMCs or T cells enriched from blood (not recorded which). These receptors originate from a man between 35 and 55 years old who had recovered from COVID-19.

As DNA, the CDR3 is TGTGCCAGTAGTATCCTCTCTGGGCCTACCTCTGGAAACACCATATATTTT. Protein product: CASSILSGPTSGNTIYF. The V call is TRBV19, the J call TRBJ1-3; D is unclear. CDR1 and CDR2 from the germline V gene are LNHDA and SQIVND (reference sequence). This CDR3 contains 17 residues. Trimming removed 3 bases from V and 0 bases from J, with 15 bases in between.

This clone was found a few times. This chain joins TRBV9 and TRBJ1-4; D remains unclear. Germline V CDR1 and CDR2: SGDLS, YYNGEE. The V gene lost 3 bases and the J gene lost 3 bases, with 9 bases spanning the gap. The CDR3 covers 14 residues. CDR3 sequence: CASSAKAANEKLFF. The CDR3 bases are TGTGCCAGCAGCGCGAAGGCGGCTAATGAAAAACTGTTTTTT.

This clone turned up a few times. This rearrangement joins TRBV18 to TRBJ2-1; maybe TRBD2 (6 bases). The CDR3 runs 16 residues. The ends were cut back, 0 bases at V and 5 bases at J, with 14 bases in the middle. Germline CDR1 is KGHSH and CDR2 is LQKENI. The DNA of the CDR3 is TGTGCCAGCTCACCACCGGTAGCAGGGACTGACAATGAGCAGTTCTTC. Protein product: CASSPPVAGTDNEQFF.

The chain is built from TRBV27 and TRBJ1-6, with D possibly TRBD1 on 6 matching bases. V was cut by 3 bases and J by 7 bases, with 13 bases left in between. CDR3 length: 15 amino acids. Germline CDR1 MNHEY, CDR2 SMNVEV (reference sequence). The CDR3, as DNA: TGTGCCAGCAGTTTTGTCCCAGGGGCCAATTCACCCCTCCACTTT. This codes for CASSFVPGANSPLHF.

CDR3 coding DNA: TGTGCTAGTGGTTTGGTACAGACCTCTGGAAACACCATATATTTT. This codes for CASGLVQTSGNTIYF. This chain connects TRBV12-5 to TRBJ1-3; D remains unclear. V lost 0 bases and J lost 0, with 6 bases in between. This CDR3 has 15 residues. Germline-derived CDR1 and CDR2 are LGHNT and FRNRAP.

This clone showed up just once. V is TRBV29-1 and J is TRBJ1-4, with 7 bases that match TRBD1. The CDR3 sequence is 15 residues long. Germline CDR1 is SQVTM and CDR2 is ANQGSEA. The J segment lost 0 bases and the V segment lost 5 bases, leaving 6 bases of the junction unmatched. The CDR3 region has the DNA TGCAGCGTTCCGGCCGGACAGGCAACTAATGAAAAACTGTTTTTT. Encoded protein: CSVPAGQATNEKLFF.

The chain joins TRBV21-1 to TRBJ2-6; TRBD1, the table's D call, lacks a check against the DNA. TRBV21-1 is labeled a pseudogene. The CDR3 is 20 residues long. The CDR3 sequence is CASSKEVRDTSCSGANVLTF. The CDR3 nucleotides read TGTGCCAGCAGCAAAGAGGTACGAGACACCAGTTGCTCTGGGGCCAACGTCCTGACTTTC.

The sample holds a few counts of this clone. The chain couples TRBV24-1 to TRBJ1-1; D unclear. This CDR3 contains 13 residues. V was clipped by 2 bases and J by 9 bases, with 12 bases between them. CDR1 is KGHDR, CDR2 SFDVKD, per germline. The CDR3 DNA sequence: TGTGCCACCAGTGATTCGTTGGCCCCCAAAGCTTTCTTT. Translation: CATSDSLAPKAFF.

The rearrangement joins TRBV7-9 to TRBJ1-4, with D uncertain. The CDR3 contains 14 residues. Trimming pared 5 bases from V and 7 bases from J, leaving 14 bases between. The V gene's germline CDR1 is SEHNR and CDR2 FQNEAQ (reference sequence). This CDR3 reads CASSPMIRSEKLFF. CDR3 in DNA: TGTGCCAGCAGCCCTATGATAAGGAGTGAAAAACTGTTTTTT.

The gene calls are TRBV18 and TRBJ1-2, with TRBD1 as a possible D gene (6 bases). This CDR3 has 15 amino acids. The germline V and J ends were trimmed by 4 bases and 2 bases, with 14 bases remaining between them. Looked up from germline, CDR1 is KGHSH and CDR2 is LQKENI. The DNA of the CDR3 is TGTGCCAGCTCACAAGCCGGGACACAAAACTATGGCTACACCTTC. This gives the protein CASSQAGTQNYGYTF.